The clone carrying this T cell receptor (beta chain) was seen a few times. In TCRdb, the PCR reads were re-called with MiXCR into one record per CDR3 protein. Counted here are more than 550,000 distinct CDR3 sequences, approximately 24% occurring once; the ten biggest clones make up 0.78%. The data were obtained in a study of molecular identifiers for immune sequencing clone quantification. The germline V and J ends were trimmed by 3 bases and 2 bases, with 29 bases remaining between them. The germline V gene encodes CDR1 SGHVS and CDR2 FNYEAQ. The CDR3 contains 20 residues. The source is a human donor in good health. Some libraries in this study had Jurkat cell RNA spiked in. This rearrangement joins TRBV7-6 to TRBJ2-7; D may be TRBD1 (7 bases). The specimen sequenced was naive CD8+ T cells from blood, with Jurkat cell RNA spiked in. As to subset: FACS-sorted CD8+CD4-CCR7+CD45RA+ naive T cells. DNA of the CDR3: TGTGCCAGCAGCTTGTTGTTGAAGCGGGTTGGACAGGATACGACCTACGAGCAGTACTTC. Translating it yields CASSLLLKRVGQDTTYEQYF.